The entry that follows covers one T cell receptor beta chain sequence. The data are from a study of blood T cells in healthy people across ages. Germline CDR1 reads LGHNA; CDR2 reads YSLEER. V was shortened by 0 bases and J by 8 bases, with 11 bases between the two germline ends. This CDR3 spans 15 amino acids. The authors ran a second PCR of roughly 6 to 12 cycles using a sample-barcoded 5' primer and a J-beta primer mix. TCRdb reanalysed the 5' RACE reads using MiXCR and keeps one entry per CDR3 protein. Found here are 600,000 to 1,000,000 distinct CDR3 sequences, around 25% of them singletons; the top ten hold under 4.5%. The same specimen was also included in a second study, on T cells of mothers and their children.

Sequencing was performed on blood. The chain recombines TRBV4-3 with TRBJ1-6, with D perhaps TRBD1 (6 bases). The source is a boy aged 5-17 years in good health. The CDR3 sequence: CASSQDRGRDSPLHF. As DNA, the CDR3 is TGCGCCAGCAGCCAAGATCGGGGGCGGGATTCACCCCTCCACTTT.